One sample yielded the 14 T cell receptor beta chains listed below, sequenced in a study of T cell responses to AZD1222 COVID-19 vaccine. Measured with immunoSEQ multiplex PCR; TCRdb has only the in-frame clones, and not every one. The table has approximately 130,000 clones, roughly 93% seen once. The sample here was peripheral blood, taken on day 0 of AZD1222 vaccination. The receptors were sampled from an adult in good health.

The J gene is TRBJ2-1, the V gene TRBV19, with 9 bases lining up with TRBD2. CDR1 and CDR2 (germline): LNHDA, SQIVND (reference sequence). V trimming: 7 bases; J trimming: 8 bases; junction bases outside the gene matches: 9. The CDR3 is 14 residues long. CDR3 loop: CASKEGTSWDEQFF. CDR3 nucleotides: TGTGCCAGTAAAGAAGGGACTAGCTGGGATGAGCAGTTCTTC.

This chain links TRBV6-1 with TRBJ2-3; D gene ambiguous. V dropped 0 bases and J dropped 5 bases, with 9 bases sitting between them. The V gene's germline CDR1 is MNHNS and CDR2 SASEGT. This CDR3 is built from 14 residues. CDR3 coding DNA: TGTGCCAGCAGTGAAGCGGGGATGAGAGATACGCAGTATTTT. This translates into CASSEAGMRDTQYF.

The CDR3 sequence: CASSEGPTGAHSYEQYF. CDR3 sequence (DNA): TGTGCCAGCAGTGAAGGGCCGACAGGTGCCCACTCCTACGAGCAGTACTTC. V is TRBV2 and J is TRBJ2-7, with a weak D call TRBD1 (6 bases). Looked up from germline, CDR1 is SNHLY and CDR2 is FYNNEI. The CDR3 sequence is 17 residues long. Trimming shortened V by 1 base and J by 0 bases, and 16 bases separated the two germline ends.

This clone was detected once. This chain connects TRBV28 to TRBJ1-1, with 7 bases matching TRBD1. Germline V lookup: CDR1 MDHEN, CDR2 SYDVKM. V lost 6 bases to trimming and J lost 3 bases; unmatched junction nucleotides: 10. CDR3 length: 15 amino acids. In nucleotides, the CDR3 is TGTGCCAGCAGCTCCCCAGGGGGGGAGGACACTGAAGCTTTCTTT. Its translation: CASSSPGGEDTEAFF.

The V gene is TRBV19, the J gene TRBJ1-1; D perhaps matches TRBD1 (5 bases). The germline V gene encodes CDR1 LNHDA and CDR2 SQIVND (reference sequence). The CDR3 runs to 13 residues. With 6 bases removed from V and 9 bases from J, the gap between germline ends came to 17 bases. The CDR3 region is CASSGDTRGQAFF. CDR3 nucleotides: TGTGCCAGTAGCGGTGACACTCGGGGACAAGCTTTCTTT.

The J gene is TRBJ1-4, the V gene TRBV28; weak D call: TRBD1 (6 bases). This CDR3 is 14 amino acids long. The germline CDR1 and CDR2 sequences are MDHEN and SYDVKM. V was clipped by 8 bases and J by 7 bases, with 17 bases between them. The CDR3 nucleotides read TGTGCCAGCGGGCGGGGGGCTCGCATTGAAAAACTGTTTTTT. It yields the protein CASGRGARIEKLFF.

The rearrangement joins TRBV11-2 to TRBJ2-3, with TRBD2 as a possible D gene (6 bases). The CDR3 is 17 residues long. The V end was cut by 1 base, the J end by 6 bases, with 20 bases between. Germline V lookup: CDR1 SGHAT, CDR2 FQNNGV. The CDR3: CASSLAGLAPSGDTQYF. CDR3 bases: TGTGCCAGCAGCTTAGCGGGGCTAGCGCCGAGTGGGGATACGCAGTATTTT.

The chain recombines TRBV27 with TRBJ2-3; possible D gene TRBD1, 6 bases. V lost 3 bases, J lost 4 bases, and 11 bases lay in between. The germline V gene encodes CDR1 MNHEY and CDR2 SMNVEV (reference sequence). The CDR3 has 14 residues. CDR3 loop: CASSFFRGADTQYF. As DNA, the CDR3 is TGTGCCAGCAGTTTTTTCAGGGGAGCAGATACGCAGTATTTT.

The chain joins TRBV7-9 to TRBJ2-1; D may correspond to TRBD1 or TRBD2 (5 bases each). Germline V lookup: CDR1 SEHNR, CDR2 FQNEAQ (reference sequence). Trimming stripped 5 bases from V and 7 bases from J, with 15 bases between. CDR3 length: 14 residues. CDR3 in amino acids: CASSPSGTWNEQFF. The CDR3 DNA sequence: TGTGCCAGCAGCCCCAGTGGGACCTGGAATGAGCAGTTCTTC.

J is TRBJ2-6 and V is TRBV11-1; a weak D match, TRBD1 (6 bases). The germline gives CDR1 SGHAT, CDR2 FQDESV (reference sequence). Deletions cut 1 base from V and 0 bases from J, with 7 bases between. The CDR3 loop spans 16 amino acids. The CDR3 here is CASSLGQDSGANVLTF. The CDR3 region has the DNA TGTGCCAGCAGCTTAGGACAGGACTCTGGGGCCAACGTCCTGACTTTC.

The chain recombines TRBV6-2 or TRBV6-3 with TRBJ2-5; D gene unclear. Trimming pared 0 bases from V and 5 bases from J, leaving 10 bases between. Germline values: CDR1 MNHEY, CDR2 SVGEGT. The CDR3 loop spans 14 amino acids. The CDR3 DNA sequence: TGTGCCAGCAGTTACTCGCAGAATGGGGAGACCCAGTACTTC. Amino acid sequence: CASSYSQNGETQYF.

The V gene is TRBV5-4, the J gene TRBJ2-5, with D tentatively TRBD2 (6 bases). This CDR3 region has 15 residues. Germline values: CDR1 SGHNT, CDR2 YYREEE (reference sequence). V lost 3 bases and J 5 bases, leaving 17 bases between the germline ends. The CDR3 region has the DNA TGTGCCAGCAGCTCCTCGGCGGGAAGGTGGGAGACCCAGTACTTC. Residues: CASSSSAGRWETQYF.

The genes are TRBV4-2 and TRBJ1-5; the D is unclear. This CDR3 spans 14 amino acids. Germline CDR1 and CDR2: LGHNA and YNFKEQ. Trimming pared 0 bases from V and 4 bases from J, leaving 7 bases between. DNA of the CDR3: TGTGCCAGCAGCCAAGATTCGGGAAATCAGCCCCAGCATTTT. Encoded protein: CASSQDSGNQPQHF.

V usage is TRBV5-1 and J usage is TRBJ1-1; D unresolved. This CDR3 contains 14 residues. Trimming stripped 4 bases from V and 4 bases from J, with 14 bases between. The germline V gene encodes CDR1 SGHRS and CDR2 YFSETQ. The DNA for the CDR3 is TGCGCCAGCAGCACCGGTCCCAGTGGCACTGAAGCTTTCTTT. It specifies CASSTGPSGTEAFF. Supplemented by reference TRBV5-1 and TRBJ1-1, the full variable domain reads KAGVTQTPRYLIKTRGQQVTLSCSPISGHRSVSWYQQTPGQGLQFLFEYFSETQRNKGNFPGRFSGRQFSNSRSEMNVSTLELGDSALYLCASSTGPSGTEAFFGQGTRLTVV.